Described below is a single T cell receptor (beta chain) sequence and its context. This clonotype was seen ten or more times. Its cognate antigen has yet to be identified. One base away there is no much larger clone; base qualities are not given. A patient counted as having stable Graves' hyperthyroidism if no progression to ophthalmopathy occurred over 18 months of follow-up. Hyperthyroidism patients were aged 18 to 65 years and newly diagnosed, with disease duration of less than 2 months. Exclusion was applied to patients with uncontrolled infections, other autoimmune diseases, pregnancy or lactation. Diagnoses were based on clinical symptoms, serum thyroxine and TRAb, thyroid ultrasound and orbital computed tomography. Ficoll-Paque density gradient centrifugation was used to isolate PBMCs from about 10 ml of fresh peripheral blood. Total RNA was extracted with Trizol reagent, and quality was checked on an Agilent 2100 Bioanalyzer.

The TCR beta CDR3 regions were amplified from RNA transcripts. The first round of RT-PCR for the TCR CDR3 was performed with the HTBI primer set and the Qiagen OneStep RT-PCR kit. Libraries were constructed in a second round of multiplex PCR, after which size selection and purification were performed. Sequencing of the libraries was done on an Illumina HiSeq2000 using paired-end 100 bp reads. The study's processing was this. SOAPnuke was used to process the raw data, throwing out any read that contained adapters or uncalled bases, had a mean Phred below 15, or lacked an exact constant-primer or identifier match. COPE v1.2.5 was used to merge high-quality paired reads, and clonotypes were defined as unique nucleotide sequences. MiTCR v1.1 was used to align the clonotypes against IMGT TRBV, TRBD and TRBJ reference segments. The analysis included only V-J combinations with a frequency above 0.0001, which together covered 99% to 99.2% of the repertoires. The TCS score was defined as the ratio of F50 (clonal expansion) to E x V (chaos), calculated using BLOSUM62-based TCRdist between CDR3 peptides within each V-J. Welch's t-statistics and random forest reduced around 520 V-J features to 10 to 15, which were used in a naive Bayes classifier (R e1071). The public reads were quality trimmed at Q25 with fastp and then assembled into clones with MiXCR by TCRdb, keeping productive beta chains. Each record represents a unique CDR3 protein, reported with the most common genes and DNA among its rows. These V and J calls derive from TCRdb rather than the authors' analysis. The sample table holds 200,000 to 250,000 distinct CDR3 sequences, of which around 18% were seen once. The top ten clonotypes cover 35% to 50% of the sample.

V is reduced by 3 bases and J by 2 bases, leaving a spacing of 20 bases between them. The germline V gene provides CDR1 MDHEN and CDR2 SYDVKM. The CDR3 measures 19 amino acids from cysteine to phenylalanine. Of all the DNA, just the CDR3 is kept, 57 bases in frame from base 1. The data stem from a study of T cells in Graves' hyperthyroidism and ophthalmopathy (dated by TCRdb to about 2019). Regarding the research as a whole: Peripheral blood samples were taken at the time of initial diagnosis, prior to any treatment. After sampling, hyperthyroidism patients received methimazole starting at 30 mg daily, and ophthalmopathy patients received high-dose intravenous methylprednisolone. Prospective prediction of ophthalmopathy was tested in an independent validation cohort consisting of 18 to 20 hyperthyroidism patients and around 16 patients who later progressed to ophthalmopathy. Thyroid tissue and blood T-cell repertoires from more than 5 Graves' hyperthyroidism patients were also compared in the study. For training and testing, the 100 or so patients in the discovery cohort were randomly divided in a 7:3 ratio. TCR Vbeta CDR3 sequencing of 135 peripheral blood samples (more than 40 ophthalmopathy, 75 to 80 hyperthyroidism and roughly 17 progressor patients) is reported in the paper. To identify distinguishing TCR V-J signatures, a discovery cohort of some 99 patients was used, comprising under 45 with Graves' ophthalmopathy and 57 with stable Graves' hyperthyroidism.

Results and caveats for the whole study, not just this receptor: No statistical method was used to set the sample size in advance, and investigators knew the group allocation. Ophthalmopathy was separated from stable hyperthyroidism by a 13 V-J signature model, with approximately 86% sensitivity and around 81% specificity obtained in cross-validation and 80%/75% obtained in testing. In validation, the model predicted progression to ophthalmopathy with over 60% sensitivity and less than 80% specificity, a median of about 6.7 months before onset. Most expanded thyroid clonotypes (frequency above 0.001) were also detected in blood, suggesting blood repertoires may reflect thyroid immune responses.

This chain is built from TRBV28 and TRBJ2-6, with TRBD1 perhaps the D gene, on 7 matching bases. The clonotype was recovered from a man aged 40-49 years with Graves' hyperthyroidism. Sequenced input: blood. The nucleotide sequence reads TGTGCCAGCAGTTTTACCTCAGCAGGGGGGTATCCTGGGGCCAACGTCCTGACTTTC. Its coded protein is CASSFTSAGGYPGANVLTF.